This TCR beta chain was captured in a study of cytomegalovirus exposure and HLA in healthy donors (dated by TCRdb to about 2017). Turning to the overall study: According to an earlier analysis of a few hundred of the donors, roughly 180 million T cells yielded 100 million or so unique TCR beta sequences and 276 Gb of sequence data. High-throughput TCR immunosequencing, statistical association of individual TCRs with disease status, and machine learning were combined to predict cytomegalovirus infection status. The study aimed to test whether cataloging public T cell receptors could reveal signatures of past pathogen exposure. A later genetic analysis used genome-wide SNP genotypes for about 65% of the 666 donors, treating that subset as a discovery cohort. About five DR-DQ haplotypes were treated as single units for association and clustering because of strong linkage in the cohort. An earlier analysis of approximately 630 of the donors applied high-throughput TCR beta sequencing to assess whether each TCR beta V gene segment acted as functional or pseudogenic. Among 398 genotyped donors of the cohort, an average of around 240,000 unique TCR beta nucleotide sequences were sequenced per donor, 15% to 20% of them non-productive. Approximately 310 gigabases of sequencing data and some 85 million unique TCR sequences were included in an early release covering about 700 HLA-typed donors. To study patterns of TCR occurrence, a later analysis re-analyzed previously published TCR beta repertoires from 666 donors and added high-resolution HLA genotyping. Typing coverage differed by locus: A, B, C, DRB1 and DQB1 were typed in roughly 620-630 donors, DQA1 in 500 to 550, DPA1 in roughly 590, and DPB1 in roughly 470. Donor age, sex, ethnicity and CMV serostatus were compiled together with the repertoire data. Along with the approximately 600-subject first cohort, a separate validation cohort of more than 90 different subjects was used. HLA typing included class I and class II loci at four-digit resolution. The genetic ancestry cluster associated with self-reported Caucasian donors included 65% to 90% of the roughly 400 genotyped donors. All discovery cohort repertoires had been generated on a single sequencing platform. In the later analysis, no new phenotypic data were used to find candidate immune exposures; instead, reliance was placed on TCR beta sequences and their occurrence across donors. The study used immunosequencing to profile the T cell repertoires of around 600 subjects and linked those repertoires to cytomegalovirus serostatus. Broad study findings and their caveats: CMV serostatus was the only immune exposure information available for the cohort. In the study, 150 to 200 TCR beta chains were listed as associated with cytomegalovirus. A later analysis reported that several top co-occurrence clusters appeared linked to parvovirus B19, influenza, CMV and Epstein-Barr virus. V-gene and J-gene trimming of TCR beta chains was associated with a missense DCLRE1C variant in a later genetic analysis, and the association was replicated in an independent cohort. A few of the identified cytomegalovirus-associated TCR beta chains were confirmed in vitro to be specific for cytomegalovirus antigens. A further reported finding was that TCR beta sequences accurately predicted the HLA-A and HLA-B alleles for most subjects in the first cohort. This cohort had only TCR beta chains sequenced, and the lack of alpha or paired-chain data limited which features could be detected. Across donors, most TCR sequences were observed very rarely, whereas some public TCRs were present in many individuals. Compared with the roughly 700-donor mean, donors in an Asian-associated ancestry cluster had fewer N-insertions in productive TCRs, according to a later genetic analysis. Presence/absence analyses assumed roughly uniform sequencing depth across donors, an assumption that may not hold. Some IMGT-functional V segments, including TRBV6-2 and TRBV6-3, could not be distinguished by the 87-base-pair reads and were therefore excluded. Because HLA typing was unavailable for some donors at each locus, only the typed subset was used in association tests. An earlier analysis of approximately 590 of the donors showed that most TCR beta V segments appeared in productive rearrangements either about 90% or about 30% of the time, which broadly matched IMGT annotations. A group of highly shared sequence variants was considered likely to be a technical artifact of the sequencing pipeline. A later analysis found that HLA-associated TCR beta chains were more clonally expanded and had lower generation probabilities than equally common non-associated chains. Linkage disequilibrium might explain the correlated functional status among segregating V segments, but an unknown experimental factor could not be excluded. The authors suggested that the approach could potentially be extended to other disease states and immunological phenotypes. Approximately 16 rarely observed V segments, including chromosome 9 orphons, were excluded from the earlier analysis of some 590 of the donors because counts were too low. A later analysis found that most CMV-associated TCR beta chains appeared HLA-restricted, with HLA associations seemingly driven largely by CMV exposure. Strong co-occurrence of HLA alleles, especially DR and DQ, made assigning TCR associations to individual alleles difficult. A later analysis associated 16,951 TCR beta sequences with specific HLA alleles at a false discovery rate of 0.05. According to a later analysis, TCR association rates differed among HLA loci, with DRB1 alleles showing the most associated TCRs and HLA-C alleles showing the fewest. The classifier was reported to diagnose cytomegalovirus status with high specificity and sensitivity in both the original cohort and the validation cohort.

Receptor libraries were prepared by the immunoSEQ multiplex PCR assay. The multiplex PCR relied on a mix of 60 forward primers for TCR Vbeta segments and 13 reverse primers for TCR Jbeta segments. The CDR3 region of rearranged TCR beta genes was amplified from genomic DNA by a multiplex PCR assay. On the Illumina HiSeq System, the amplified TCR beta libraries were sequenced as 87-base-pair reads. Under the source paper's analysis protocol: Across the 666 repertoires, a later analysis counted roughly 77 million unique TCR beta chains, roughly 11 million of which were shared by at least two donors. A nearest-neighbor algorithm error-corrected the raw reads and collapsed the reads into unique sequences, merging closely related sequences to remove PCR and sequencing errors. V, D and J gene segments were assigned by aligning CDR3 sequences to IMGT reference sequences. For a sequence to be retained, a match of at least six nucleotides to both a V gene segment and a J gene segment was required. A rearrangement counted as productive if the CDR3 had no stop codons and remained in frame with V and J, and every other rearrangement counted as non-productive. Following IMGT convention, CDR3 was defined as the stretch from the second conserved V-encoded cysteine up to the conserved J-encoded phenylalanine. Sequences without an unambiguous match to a single V gene segment were excluded from the earlier analysis of a few hundred of the donors. An earlier analysis of 587 of the donors called V segments functional above 56.7% productive rearrangements and segregating when the between-donor standard deviation exceeded 5%. A statistical classification framework was developed to diagnose cytomegalovirus status using the catalog of TCR beta chain sequences. In a later analysis, V and J genes were assigned by comparing TCR nucleotide sequences against IMGT/GENE-DB human TR gene sequences. Using the TCRdist pipeline, a later analysis assigned CDR3 sequences along with most-parsimonious VDJ recombination scenarios. In a later analysis, each TCR beta chain was defined by its CDR3 amino acid sequence together with its V-gene family, and reads without a unique V-gene family were excluded. A later analysis removed roughly 590 highly shared, low-generation-probability nucleotide sequences to deal with suspected cross-contamination and a sequencing artifact. For each public chain, a later analysis derived a clonal expansion index from normalized ranks of inferred template counts within each repertoire. In a later analysis, generation probabilities were computed with a VDJ recombination model fitted to out-of-frame rearrangements, and the resulting probabilities were checked against IGoR. In a later analysis, hypergeometric tests were used to score TCR-TCR, TCR-HLA and TCR-CMV co-occurrence, with a repertoire-size bias correction applied to TCR pairs. False discovery rates were estimated in a later analysis by permuting HLA or CMV assignments 20 times. In a later analysis, co-occurring TCRs were grouped using DBSCAN, with TCRdist sequence similarity added in when clustering inside HLA-allele-positive subsets. Repertoires with fewer than 30,000 or more than 120,000 public chains were left out of co-occurrence clustering, as were five repertoires with anomalous nucleotide sharing. The clones in this table, taken by TCRdb from immuneACCESS, are in-frame only. Not every clone is retained; where verified, under half of the shortfall comes from an unresolved V gene, and the cause of the rest is unknown. Clone size and V and J calls were adopted from that table, with D and trimming inferred from the DNA. This sample comprises about 130,000 clones, roughly 85% of them detected only once. The biggest ten clones account for 6.5% to 7% of the sample.

The cohort consisted of 666 healthy bone marrow donors. Cohort members were all nominally healthy when sampled, although unrecorded immune exposures were likely present. The donor was CMV seropositive and was included in the group of about 290 seropositive cohort members. A peripheral blood sample was collected from each donor, and TCR beta sequencing was performed on peripheral blood mononuclear cells. Genomic DNA extraction from the blood cell samples was performed with the Qiagen DNeasy Blood Extraction Kit. Trimming takes 1 base off V and 2 bases off J; junction bases not matched to a gene: 13. Taken from cysteine to phenylalanine, the CDR3 has 19 residues. The only DNA kept is the CDR3, 57 bases in frame from the first base. CDR1 SGHNT and CDR2 YYREEE are derived from the germline V gene (reference sequence). To note about this clone: The antigen it recognizes is unknown. Base qualities are not recorded, but no much larger clone differs from it by a single base.

The clonotype originates from a man aged 40-49 years in good health and CMV-seropositive. The chain is assembled from TRBV5-4 and TRBJ2-1; TRBD2 agrees with 9 junctional bases. Input material: PBMCs. The base sequence is TGTGCCAGCAGCTTGAAGAAAGGCCTACGACTAGCGGCCTACAATGAGCAGTTCTTC. Its coded protein is CASSLKKGLRLAAYNEQFF.